This T cell receptor (beta chain) was observed in a study of blood T cells in healthy people across ages (dated by TCRdb to the mid-2010s). Background for the entire study: In model experiments, template switching captured about one uniquely barcoded TCR beta cDNA molecule for every two T cells. Using the same blood draw, the study looked at two additional independent replicas of 1 million unique cDNA reads for two donors, one aged 18 to 30 and the other aged 80 or older. To avoid experimental bias, donors of different ages were distributed randomly across sequencing lanes. Using deep sequencing normalized with unique cDNA molecular identifiers, the study measured how TCR beta repertoire diversity changes with age. Four age groups were formed from the donors: young (average around 15 years), middle-aged (around 39), aged (62) and long-lived (around 80). Results and caveats for the whole study, not just this receptor: Observed TCR beta diversity correlated strongly with the percentage of naive T cells measured by flow cytometry. Bulk unsorted PBMC profiling prevented conclusive comparison of naive and antigen-experienced compartments. Compared with the aged group, the long-lived group had more naive CD4+ T cells, fewer expanded clones and increased TCR diversity, suggesting age selection. Estimates of total diversity from one million sequenced T cells were regarded as lower bounds and underestimates. Donor CMV infection status was unknown, potentially confounding age-related changes in expanded clonotypes. Observed TCR beta diversity per million T cells fell roughly linearly with age, and a significant reduction was already apparent by age about 36.

Library generation was performed with 5' RACE. Sequenced on an Illumina HiSeq 2500. The second PCR ran for about 7 to 11 cycles and used a J-beta primer mix along with a sample-barcoded 5' primer. A template-switch 5' adaptor carrying 12 random nucleotides introduced a unique molecular identifier onto each TCR beta cDNA molecule. Each sample yielded at least 2.5 million CDR3-containing paired-end reads. First-strand cDNA synthesis was performed from all RNA using the Mint cDNA synthesis kit, with priming by a TRBC-specific oligonucleotide. Following uracil-DNA glycosylase treatment, a first 18-cycle PCR with universal primers M1SS and BC2_uni_R was performed on all cDNA. The source study handled its data this way. For normalization, 1 million high-quality reads were randomly selected from each sample, with every read carrying a distinct molecular identifier. Reads with shared molecular identifiers were discarded instead of being binned into consensus sequences. MiTCR, set to a Q25 quality threshold and the strictest error-elimination algorithm, was used for CDR3 identification, clonotype clustering and error correction. A nonparametric unseen species model with Euler transformation was used to estimate lower-bound total TCR beta diversity. TCRdb trimmed public reads at Q25 via fastp, called clones via MiXCR and kept in-frame beta chains. Rows with a matching CDR3 protein are joined into one entry that keeps the most common DNA and genes. The V and J calls here are based on TCRdb, not the publication. In this sample the table shows about 1.5 million distinct CDR3 sequences, approximately 39% of which occur a single time. The top ten clones comprise about 4.1% of the sample.

Looking up the germline V gene (reference sequence) yields CDR1 GTSNPN and CDR2 SVGIG. V loses 6 bases of germline sequence and J loses 1 base, and the interval between the two ends is 13 bases. Including cysteine and phenylalanine, the CDR3 has 13 amino acids. Kept here is only the CDR3 DNA, which spans 39 bases and is read in frame from base 1. The approximately 39 donors, aged 6 to 90 years, were systemically healthy Caucasian individuals from Russia. Each donor gave about 10 milliliters of peripheral blood, drawn into EDTA-treated Vacutainer tubes. Ficoll-Paque density-gradient centrifugation was used to isolate PBMCs, with at least 7 million obtained per sample. Trizol reagent was used to extract total RNA from the PBMCs, yielding at least 5 micrograms per sample. The percentages of naive CD45RAhigh/CD27high T cells were determined by flow cytometry on a PBMC aliquot from every donor. With regard to this clonotype: Its specific antigen is unknown. Per-base quality was not reported, and no clone a single base away is much larger than it.

This receptor was taken from a woman between 18 and 29 years old in good health. The chain is made from TRBV30 and TRBJ2-7; a tentative D match to TRBD2 spans 6 bases. Sequencing was done on a sample of blood. CDR3 reads: CACTGLPSYEQYF. Read as DNA, the sequence is TGTGCCTGTACGGGACTCCCTTCCTACGAGCAGTACTTC.